This T cell receptor beta chain appears in the sequencing data of a study of cytomegalovirus exposure and HLA in healthy donors. Study-wide points: Segments of the TCR beta V type were, in most cases, productive about 90% or about 30% of the time in an earlier analysis.

Germline CDR1 is SQVTM and CDR2 is ANQGSEA. The CDR3 runs to 13 residues. Trimming took 7 bases from V and 0 from J; bases not matched to a gene: 5. In regard to this clone: The antigen is unknown.

The PCR was carried out with 60 Vbeta primers and 13 Jbeta primers. TCRdb's copy holds only in-frame clones and misses some; the assay was immunoSEQ multiplex PCR. The table has about 210,000 clones, approximately 79% seen once. The rearrangement uses TRBV29-1 and TRBJ1-1; 7 bases are a match to TRBD1. The material sequenced was PBMCs. This receptor was obtained from a male donor in good health and CMV-seronegative. The CDR3 region has the DNA TGCAGCGCCATGGGACAGCTGAACACTGAAGCTTTCTTT. It is translated as CSAMGQLNTEAFF.